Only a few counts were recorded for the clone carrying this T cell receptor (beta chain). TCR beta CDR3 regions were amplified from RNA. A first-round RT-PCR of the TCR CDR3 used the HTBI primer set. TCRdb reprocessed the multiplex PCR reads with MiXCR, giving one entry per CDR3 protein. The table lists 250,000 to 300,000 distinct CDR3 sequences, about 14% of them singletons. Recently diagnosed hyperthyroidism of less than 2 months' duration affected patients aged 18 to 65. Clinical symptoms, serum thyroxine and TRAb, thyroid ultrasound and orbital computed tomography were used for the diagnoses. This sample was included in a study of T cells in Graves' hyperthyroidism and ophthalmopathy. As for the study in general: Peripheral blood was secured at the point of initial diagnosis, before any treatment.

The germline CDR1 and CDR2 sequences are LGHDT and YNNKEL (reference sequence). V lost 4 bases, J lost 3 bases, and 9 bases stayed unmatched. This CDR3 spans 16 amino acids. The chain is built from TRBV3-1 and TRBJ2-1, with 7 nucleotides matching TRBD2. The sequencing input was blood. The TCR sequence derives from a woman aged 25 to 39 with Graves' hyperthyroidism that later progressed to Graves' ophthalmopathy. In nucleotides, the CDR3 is TGTGCCAGCAGCCCCGAGACTAGCAGGAGCTACAATGAGCAGTTCTTC. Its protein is CASSPETSRSYNEQFF.